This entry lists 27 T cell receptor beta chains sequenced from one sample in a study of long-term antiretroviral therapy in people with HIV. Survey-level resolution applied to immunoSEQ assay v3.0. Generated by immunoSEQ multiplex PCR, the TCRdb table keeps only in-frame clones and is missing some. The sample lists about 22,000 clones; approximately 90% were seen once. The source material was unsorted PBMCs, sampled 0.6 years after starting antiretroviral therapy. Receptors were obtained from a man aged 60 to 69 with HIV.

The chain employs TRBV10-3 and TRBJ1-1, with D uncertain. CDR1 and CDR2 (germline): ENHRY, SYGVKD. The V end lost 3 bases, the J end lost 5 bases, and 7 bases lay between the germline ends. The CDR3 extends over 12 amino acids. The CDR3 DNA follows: TGTGCCATCAGTGACCTGGGTACTGAAGCTTTCTTT. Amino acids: CAISDLGTEAFF.

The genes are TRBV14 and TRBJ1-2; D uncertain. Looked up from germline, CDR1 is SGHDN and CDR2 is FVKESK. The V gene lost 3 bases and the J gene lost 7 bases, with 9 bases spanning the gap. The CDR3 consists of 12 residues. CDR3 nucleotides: TGTGCCAGCAGCCACCTCCGGTTTGGCTACACCTTC. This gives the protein CASSHLRFGYTF. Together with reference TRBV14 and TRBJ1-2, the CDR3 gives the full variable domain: EAGVTQFPSHSVIEKGQTVTLRCDPISGHDNLYWYRRVMGKEIKFLLHFVKESKQDESGMPNNRFLAERTGGTYSTLKVQPAELEDSGVYFCASSHLRFGYTFGSGTRLTVV.

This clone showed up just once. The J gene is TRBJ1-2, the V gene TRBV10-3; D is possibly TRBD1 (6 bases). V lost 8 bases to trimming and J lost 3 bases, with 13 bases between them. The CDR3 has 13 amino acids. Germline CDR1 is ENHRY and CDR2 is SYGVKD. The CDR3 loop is CAISPRGDYGYTF. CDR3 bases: TGTGCCATCTCCCCGAGGGGGGACTATGGCTACACCTTC.

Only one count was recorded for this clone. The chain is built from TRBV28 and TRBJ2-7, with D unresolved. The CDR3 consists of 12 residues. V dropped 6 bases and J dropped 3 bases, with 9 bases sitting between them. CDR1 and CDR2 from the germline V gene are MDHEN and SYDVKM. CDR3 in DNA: TGTGCCAGCAGCCCTGTAGGCTACGAGCAGTACTTC. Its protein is CASSPVGYEQYF. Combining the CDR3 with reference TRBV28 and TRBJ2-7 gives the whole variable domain DVKVTQSSRYLVKRTGEKVFLECVQDMDHENMFWYRQDPGLGLRLIYFSYDVKMKEKGDIPEGYSVSREKKERFSLILESASTNQTSMYLCASSPVGYEQYFGPGTRLTVT.

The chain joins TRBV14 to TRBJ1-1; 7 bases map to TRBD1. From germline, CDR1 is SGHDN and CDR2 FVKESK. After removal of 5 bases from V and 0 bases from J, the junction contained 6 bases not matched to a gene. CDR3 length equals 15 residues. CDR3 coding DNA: TGTGCCAGCAGCATTCACAGGGGAATGAACACTGAAGCTTTCTTT. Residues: CASSIHRGMNTEAFF. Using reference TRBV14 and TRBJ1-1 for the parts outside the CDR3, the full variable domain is EAGVTQFPSHSVIEKGQTVTLRCDPISGHDNLYWYRRVMGKEIKFLLHFVKESKQDESGMPNNRFLAERTGGTYSTLKVQPAELEDSGVYFCASSIHRGMNTEAFFGQGTRLTVV.

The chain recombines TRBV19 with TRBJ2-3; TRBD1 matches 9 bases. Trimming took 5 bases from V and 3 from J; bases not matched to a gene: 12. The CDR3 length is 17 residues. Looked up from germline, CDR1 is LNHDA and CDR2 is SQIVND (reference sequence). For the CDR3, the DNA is TGTGCCAGTAGTCGGGGGACAGGGCTGTCGGGAACAGATACGCAGTATTTT. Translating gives CASSRGTGLSGTDTQYF.

The CDR3 bases are TGTGCCAGCAGCGTAGTTGCGCTCACAGATACGCAGTATTTT. Translation: CASSVVALTDTQYF. The rearrangement joins TRBV9 to TRBJ2-3; D gene uncertain. Germline V gene data show CDR1 as SGDLS and CDR2 as YYNGEE. This CDR3 is built from 14 residues. The V end lost 0 bases, the J end lost 2 bases, and 7 bases lay between the germline ends.

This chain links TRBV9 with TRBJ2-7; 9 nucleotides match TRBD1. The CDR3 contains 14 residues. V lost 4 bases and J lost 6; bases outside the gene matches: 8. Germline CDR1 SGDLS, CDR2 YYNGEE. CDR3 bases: TGTGCCAGCAGCTTAGGGACAGGGAGGGTCGAGCAGTACTTC. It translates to CASSLGTGRVEQYF. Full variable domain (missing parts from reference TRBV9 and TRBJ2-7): DSGVTQTPKHLITATGQRVTLRCSPRSGDLSVYWYQQSLDQGLQFLIQYYNGEERAKGNILERFSAQQFPDLHSELNLSSLELGDSALYFCASSLGTGRVEQYFGPGTRLTVT.

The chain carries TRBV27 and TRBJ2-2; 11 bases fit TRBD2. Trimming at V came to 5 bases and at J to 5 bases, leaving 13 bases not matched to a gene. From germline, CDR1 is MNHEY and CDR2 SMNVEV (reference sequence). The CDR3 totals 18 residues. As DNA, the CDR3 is TGTGCCAGCAGTCCAAACCACATAGCGGGGGGGCCTACCGGGGAGCTGTTTTTT. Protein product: CASSPNHIAGGPTGELFF.

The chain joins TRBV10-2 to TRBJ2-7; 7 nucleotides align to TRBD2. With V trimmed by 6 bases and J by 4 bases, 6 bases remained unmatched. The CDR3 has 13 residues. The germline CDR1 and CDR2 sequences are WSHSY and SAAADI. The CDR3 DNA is TGCGCCAGCAGCCGGGAGCGGGGATACGAGCAGTACTTC. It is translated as CASSRERGYEQYF.

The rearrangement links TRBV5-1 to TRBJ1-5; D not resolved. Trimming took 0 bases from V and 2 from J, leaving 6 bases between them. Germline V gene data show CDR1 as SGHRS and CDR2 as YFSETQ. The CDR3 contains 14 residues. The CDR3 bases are TGCGCCAGCAGCTTGGACACCCGCAATCAGCCCCAGCATTTT. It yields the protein CASSLDTRNQPQHF.

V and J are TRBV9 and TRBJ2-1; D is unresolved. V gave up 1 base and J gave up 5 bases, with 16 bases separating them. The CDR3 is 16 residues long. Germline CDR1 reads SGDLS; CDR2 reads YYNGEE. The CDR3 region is CASSVSTSYYHNEQFF. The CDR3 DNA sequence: TGTGCCAGCAGCGTAAGCACTTCCTATTATCACAATGAGCAGTTCTTC.

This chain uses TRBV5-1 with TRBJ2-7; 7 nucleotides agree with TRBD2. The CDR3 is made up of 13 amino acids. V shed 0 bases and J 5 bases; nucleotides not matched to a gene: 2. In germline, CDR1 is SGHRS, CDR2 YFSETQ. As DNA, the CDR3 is TGCGCCAGCAGCTTGGGCGGGAGAAACGAGCAGTACTTC. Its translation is CASSLGGRNEQYF.

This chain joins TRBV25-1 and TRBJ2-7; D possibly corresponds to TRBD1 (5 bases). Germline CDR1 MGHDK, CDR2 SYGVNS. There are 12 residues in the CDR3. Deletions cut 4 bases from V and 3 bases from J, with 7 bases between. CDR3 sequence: CASSVRGYEQYF. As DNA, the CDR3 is TGTGCCAGCAGTGTTAGGGGCTACGAGCAGTACTTC.

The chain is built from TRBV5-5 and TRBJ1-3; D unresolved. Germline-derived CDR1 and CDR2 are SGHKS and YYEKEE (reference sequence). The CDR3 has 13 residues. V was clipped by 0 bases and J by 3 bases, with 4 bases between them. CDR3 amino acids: CASSLEGGNTIYF. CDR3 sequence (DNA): TGTGCCAGCAGCTTGGAAGGTGGAAACACCATATATTTT.

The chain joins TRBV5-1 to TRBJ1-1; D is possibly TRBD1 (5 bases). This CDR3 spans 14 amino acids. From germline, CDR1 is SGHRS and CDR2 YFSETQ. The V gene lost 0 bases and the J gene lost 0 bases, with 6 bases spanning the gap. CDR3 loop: CASSLEGLNTEAFF. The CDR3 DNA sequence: TGCGCCAGCAGCTTGGAGGGACTGAACACTGAAGCTTTCTTT.

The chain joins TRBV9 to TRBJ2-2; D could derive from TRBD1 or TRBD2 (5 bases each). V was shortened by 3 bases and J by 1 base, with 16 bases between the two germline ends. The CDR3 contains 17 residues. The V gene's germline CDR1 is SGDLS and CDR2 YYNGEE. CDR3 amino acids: CASSGGSGRQNTGELFF. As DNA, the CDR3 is TGTGCCAGCAGCGGGGGGTCGGGGCGGCAGAACACCGGGGAGCTGTTTTTT. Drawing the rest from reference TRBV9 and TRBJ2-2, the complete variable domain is DSGVTQTPKHLITATGQRVTLRCSPRSGDLSVYWYQQSLDQGLQFLIQYYNGEERAKGNILERFSAQQFPDLHSELNLSSLELGDSALYFCASSGGSGRQNTGELFFGEGSRLTVL.

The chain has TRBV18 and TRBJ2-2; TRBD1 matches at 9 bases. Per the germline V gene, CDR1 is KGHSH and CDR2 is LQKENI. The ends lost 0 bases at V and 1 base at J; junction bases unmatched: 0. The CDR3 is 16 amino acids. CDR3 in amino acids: CASSPPGQGNTGELFF. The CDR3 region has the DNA TGTGCCAGCTCACCACCGGGACAGGGGAACACCGGGGAGCTGTTTTTT.

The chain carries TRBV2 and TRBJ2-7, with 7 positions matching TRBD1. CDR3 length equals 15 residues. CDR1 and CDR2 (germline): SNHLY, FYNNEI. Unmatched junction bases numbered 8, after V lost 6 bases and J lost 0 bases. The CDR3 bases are TGTGCCAGCAGCTCTCAGGGGGAAAGCTCCTACGAGCAGTACTTC. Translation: CASSSQGESSYEQYF.

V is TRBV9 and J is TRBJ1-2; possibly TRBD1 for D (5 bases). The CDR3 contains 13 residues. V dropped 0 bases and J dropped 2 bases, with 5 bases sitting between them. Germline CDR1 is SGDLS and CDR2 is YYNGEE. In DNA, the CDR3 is TGTGCCAGCAGCGTAGGACAGAACTATGGCTACACCTTC. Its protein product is CASSVGQNYGYTF.

The CDR3 reads CASSFWGLTGGGSYGYTF. The DNA of the CDR3 is TGTGCCAGCAGCTTTTGGGGACTCACAGGGGGAGGCTCCTATGGCTACACCTTC. The chain uses TRBV5-6 and TRBJ1-2, with 8 bases fitting TRBD1. The CDR3 runs 18 residues. CDR1 and CDR2 (germline): SGHDT, YYEEEE. V lost 2 bases to trimming and J lost 4 bases; unmatched junction nucleotides: 16.

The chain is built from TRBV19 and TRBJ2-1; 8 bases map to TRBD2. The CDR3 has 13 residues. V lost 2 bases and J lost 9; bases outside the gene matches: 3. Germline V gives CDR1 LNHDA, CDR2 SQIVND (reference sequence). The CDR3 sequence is CASSIREGVEQFF. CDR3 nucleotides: TGTGCCAGTAGTATACGGGAGGGGGTTGAGCAGTTCTTC.

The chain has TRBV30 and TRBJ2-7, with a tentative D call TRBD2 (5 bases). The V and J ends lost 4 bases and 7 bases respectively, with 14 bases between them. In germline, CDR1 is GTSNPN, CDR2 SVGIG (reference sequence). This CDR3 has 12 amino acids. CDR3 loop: CAWMKDPGEQYF. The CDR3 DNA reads TGTGCCTGGATGAAAGATCCGGGGGAGCAGTACTTC.

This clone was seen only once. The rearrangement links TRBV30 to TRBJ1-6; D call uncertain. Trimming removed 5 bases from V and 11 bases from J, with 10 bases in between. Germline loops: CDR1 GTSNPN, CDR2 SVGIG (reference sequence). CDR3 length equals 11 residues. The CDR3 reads CAWDYDPPLHF. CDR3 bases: TGTGCCTGGGACTATGATCCACCCCTCCACTTT.

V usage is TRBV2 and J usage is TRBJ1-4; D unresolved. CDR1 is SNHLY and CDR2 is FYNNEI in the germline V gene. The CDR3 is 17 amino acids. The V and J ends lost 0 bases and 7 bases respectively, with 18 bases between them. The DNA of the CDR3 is TGTGCCAGCAGTGAAGCGCTTCCCGCCGGATCAGGTGAAAAACTGTTTTTT. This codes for CASSEALPAGSGEKLFF.

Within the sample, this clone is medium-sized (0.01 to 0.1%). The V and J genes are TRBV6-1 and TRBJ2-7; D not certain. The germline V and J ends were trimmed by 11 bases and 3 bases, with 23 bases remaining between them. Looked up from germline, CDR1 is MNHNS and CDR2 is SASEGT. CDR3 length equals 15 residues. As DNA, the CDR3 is TGTGCCCCCAGTGGCATGCCTGACATAGGCTACGAGCAGTACTTC. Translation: CAPSGMPDIGYEQYF.

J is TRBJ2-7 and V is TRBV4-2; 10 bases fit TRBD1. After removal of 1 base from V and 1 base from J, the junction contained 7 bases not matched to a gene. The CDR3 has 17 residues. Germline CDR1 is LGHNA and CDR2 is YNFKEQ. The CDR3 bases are TGTGCCAGCAGCCAAGGGTTTGGGACAGGGGTTTCCTACGAGCAGTACTTC. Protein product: CASSQGFGTGVSYEQYF.